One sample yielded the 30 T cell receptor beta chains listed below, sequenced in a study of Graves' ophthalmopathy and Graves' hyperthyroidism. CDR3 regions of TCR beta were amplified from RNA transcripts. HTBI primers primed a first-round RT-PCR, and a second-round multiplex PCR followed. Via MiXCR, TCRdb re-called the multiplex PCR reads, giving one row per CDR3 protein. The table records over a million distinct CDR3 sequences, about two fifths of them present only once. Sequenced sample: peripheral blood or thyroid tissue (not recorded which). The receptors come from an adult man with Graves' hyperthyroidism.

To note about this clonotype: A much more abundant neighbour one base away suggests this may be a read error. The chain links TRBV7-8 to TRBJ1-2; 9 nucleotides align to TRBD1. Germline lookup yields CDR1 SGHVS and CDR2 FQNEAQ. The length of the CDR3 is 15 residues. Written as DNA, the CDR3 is TGTGCCAGCAGCGCCTCGGCCGGGACAGGGTATGGCTGCACCTTC. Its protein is CASSASAGTGYGCTF.

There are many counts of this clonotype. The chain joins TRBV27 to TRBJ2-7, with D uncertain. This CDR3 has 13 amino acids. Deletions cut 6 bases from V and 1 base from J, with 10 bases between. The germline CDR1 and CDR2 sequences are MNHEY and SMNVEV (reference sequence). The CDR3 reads CASSFSDSYEQYF. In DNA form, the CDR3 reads TGTGCCAGCAGCTTTTCAGATTCCTACGAGCAGTACTTC.

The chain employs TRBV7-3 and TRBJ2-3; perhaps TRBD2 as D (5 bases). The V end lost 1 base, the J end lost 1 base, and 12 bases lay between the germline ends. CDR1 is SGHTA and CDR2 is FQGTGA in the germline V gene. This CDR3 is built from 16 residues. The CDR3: CASSLNRGLGTDTQYF. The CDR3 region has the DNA TGTGCCAGCAGCTTAAATCGGGGTCTCGGCACAGATACGCAGTATTTT.

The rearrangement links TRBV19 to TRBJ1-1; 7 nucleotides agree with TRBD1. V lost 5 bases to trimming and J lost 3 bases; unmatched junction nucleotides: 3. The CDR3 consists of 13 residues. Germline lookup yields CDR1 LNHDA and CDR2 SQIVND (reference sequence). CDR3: CASSRDRYTEAFF. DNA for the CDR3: TGTGCCAGTAGTCGGGACAGATACACTGAAGCTTTCTTT. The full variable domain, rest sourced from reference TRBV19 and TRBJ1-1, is DGGITQSPKYLFRKEGQNVTLSCEQNLNHDAMYWYRQDPGQGLRLIYYSQIVNDFQKGDIAEGYSVSREKKESFPLTVTSAQKNPTAFYLCASSRDRYTEAFFGQGTRLTVV.

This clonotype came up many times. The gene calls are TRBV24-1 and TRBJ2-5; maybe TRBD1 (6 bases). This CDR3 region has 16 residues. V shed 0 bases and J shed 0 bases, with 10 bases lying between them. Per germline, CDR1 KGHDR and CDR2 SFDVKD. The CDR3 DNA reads TGTGCCACCAGTGATTTGCGACAGGCCAACCAAGAGACCCAGTACTTC. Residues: CATSDLRQANQETQYF.

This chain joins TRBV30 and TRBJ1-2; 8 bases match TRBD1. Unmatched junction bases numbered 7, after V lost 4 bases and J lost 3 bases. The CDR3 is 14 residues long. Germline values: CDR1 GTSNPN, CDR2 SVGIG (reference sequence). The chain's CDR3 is CAWIGGGQDYGYTF. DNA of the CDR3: TGTGCCTGGATAGGTGGGGGACAGGACTATGGCTACACCTTC. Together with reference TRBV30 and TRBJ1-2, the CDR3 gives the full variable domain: SQTIHQWPATLVQPVGSPLSLECTVEGTSNPNLYWYRQAAGRGLQLLFYSVGIGQISSEVPQNLSASRPQDRQFILSSKKLLLSDSGFYLCAWIGGGQDYGYTFGSGTRLTVV.

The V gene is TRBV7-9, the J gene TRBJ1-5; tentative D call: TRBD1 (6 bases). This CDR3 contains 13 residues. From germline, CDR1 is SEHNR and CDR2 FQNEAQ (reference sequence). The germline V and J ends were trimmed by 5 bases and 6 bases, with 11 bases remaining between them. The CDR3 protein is CASSGTRTQPQHF. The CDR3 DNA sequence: TGTGCCAGCAGCGGGACAAGAACTCAGCCCCAGCATTTT.

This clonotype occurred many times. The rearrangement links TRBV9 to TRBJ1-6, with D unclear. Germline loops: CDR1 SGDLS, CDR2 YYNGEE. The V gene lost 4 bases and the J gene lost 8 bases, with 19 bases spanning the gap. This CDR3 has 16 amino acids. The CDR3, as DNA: TGTGCCAGCAGCCCGCGACATGCTGCTGGCGATTCACCCCTCCACTTT. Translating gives CASSPRHAAGDSPLHF.

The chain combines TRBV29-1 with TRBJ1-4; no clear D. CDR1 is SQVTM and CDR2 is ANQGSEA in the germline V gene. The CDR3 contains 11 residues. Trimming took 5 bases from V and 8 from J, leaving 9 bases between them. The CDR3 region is CSVTQGEKLFF. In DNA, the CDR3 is TGCAGCGTTACCCAAGGAGAAAAACTGTTTTTT.

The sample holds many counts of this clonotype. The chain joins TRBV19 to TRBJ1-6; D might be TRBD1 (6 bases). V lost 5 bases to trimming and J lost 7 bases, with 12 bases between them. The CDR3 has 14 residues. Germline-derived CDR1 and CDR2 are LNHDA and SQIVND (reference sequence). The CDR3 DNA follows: TGTGCCAGTAGTCGGGGGCCAGGGAATTCACCCCTCCACTTT. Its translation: CASSRGPGNSPLHF.

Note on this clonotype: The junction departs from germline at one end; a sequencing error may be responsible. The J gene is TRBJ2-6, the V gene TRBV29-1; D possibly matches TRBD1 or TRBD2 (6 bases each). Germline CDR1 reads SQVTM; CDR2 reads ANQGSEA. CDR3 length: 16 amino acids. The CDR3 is CSVVPVPGGGDNVLTF. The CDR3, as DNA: TGCAGCGTCGTCCCGGTCCCCGGGGGCGGGGACAACGTCCTGACTTTC. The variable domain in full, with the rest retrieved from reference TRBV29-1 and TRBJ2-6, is SAVISQKPSRDICQRGTSLTIQCQVDSQVTMMFWYRQQPGQSLTLIATANQGSEATYESGFVIDKFPISRPNLTFSTLTVSNMSPEDSSIYLCSVVPVPGGGDNVLTFGAGSRLTVL.

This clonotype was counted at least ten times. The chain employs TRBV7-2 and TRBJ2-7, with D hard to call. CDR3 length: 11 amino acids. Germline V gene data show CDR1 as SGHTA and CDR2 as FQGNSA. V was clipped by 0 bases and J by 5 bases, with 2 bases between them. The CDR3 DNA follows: TGTGCCAGCAGCTTAGCGGACGAGCAGTACTTC. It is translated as CASSLADEQYF.

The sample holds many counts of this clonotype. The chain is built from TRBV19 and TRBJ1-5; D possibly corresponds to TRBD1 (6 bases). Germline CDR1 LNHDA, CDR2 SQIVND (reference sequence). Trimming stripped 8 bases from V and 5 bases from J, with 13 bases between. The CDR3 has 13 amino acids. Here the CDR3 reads CASAQGHDQPQHF. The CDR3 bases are TGTGCCAGTGCACAGGGTCACGATCAGCCCCAGCATTTT.

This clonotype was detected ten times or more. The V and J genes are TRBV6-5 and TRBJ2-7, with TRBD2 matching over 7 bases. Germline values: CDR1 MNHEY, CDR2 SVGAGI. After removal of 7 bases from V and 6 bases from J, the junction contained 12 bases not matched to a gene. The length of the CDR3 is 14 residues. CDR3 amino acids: CASKGGQGAFEQYF. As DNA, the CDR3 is TGTGCCAGCAAGGGAGGGCAGGGTGCCTTCGAGCAGTACTTC.

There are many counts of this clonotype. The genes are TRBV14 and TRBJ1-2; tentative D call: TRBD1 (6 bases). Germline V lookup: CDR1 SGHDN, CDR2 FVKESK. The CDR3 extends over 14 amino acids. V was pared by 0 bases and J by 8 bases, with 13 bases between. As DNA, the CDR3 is TGTGCCAGCAGCCAAGACCAACAGGGTTACGGCTACACCTTC. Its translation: CASSQDQQGYGYTF.

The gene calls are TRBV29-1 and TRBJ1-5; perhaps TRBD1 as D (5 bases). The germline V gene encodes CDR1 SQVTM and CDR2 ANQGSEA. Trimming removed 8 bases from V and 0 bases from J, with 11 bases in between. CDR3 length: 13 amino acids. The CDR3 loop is CSFQGGSNQPQHF. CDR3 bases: TGCAGCTTCCAGGGCGGTAGCAATCAGCCCCAGCATTTT.

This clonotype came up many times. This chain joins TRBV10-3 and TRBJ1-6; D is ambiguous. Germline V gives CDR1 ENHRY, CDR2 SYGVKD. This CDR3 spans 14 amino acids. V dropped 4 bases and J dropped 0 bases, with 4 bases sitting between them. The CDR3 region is CAISGSSYNSPLHF. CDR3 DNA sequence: TGTGCCATCAGTGGGAGCTCCTATAATTCACCCCTCCACTTT.

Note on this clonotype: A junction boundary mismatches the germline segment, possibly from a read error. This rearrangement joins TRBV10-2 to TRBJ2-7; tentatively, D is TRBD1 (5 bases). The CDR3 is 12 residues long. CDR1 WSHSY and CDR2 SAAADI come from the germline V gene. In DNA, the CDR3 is TGTGCCAGCAAAGGACAAGCCTACGAGCAGTACTTC. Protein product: CASKGQAYEQYF.

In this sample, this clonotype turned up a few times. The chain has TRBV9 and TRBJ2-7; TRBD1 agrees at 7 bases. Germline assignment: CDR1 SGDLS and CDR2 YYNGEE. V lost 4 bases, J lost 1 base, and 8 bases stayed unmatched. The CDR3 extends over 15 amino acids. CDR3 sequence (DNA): TGTGCCAGCAGCTCCCGACCGGGACAGTCCTACGAGCAGTACTTC. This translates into CASSSRPGQSYEQYF. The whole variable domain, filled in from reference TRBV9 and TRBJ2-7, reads DSGVTQTPKHLITATGQRVTLRCSPRSGDLSVYWYQQSLDQGLQFLIQYYNGEERAKGNILERFSAQQFPDLHSELNLSSLELGDSALYFCASSSRPGQSYEQYFGPGTRLTVT.

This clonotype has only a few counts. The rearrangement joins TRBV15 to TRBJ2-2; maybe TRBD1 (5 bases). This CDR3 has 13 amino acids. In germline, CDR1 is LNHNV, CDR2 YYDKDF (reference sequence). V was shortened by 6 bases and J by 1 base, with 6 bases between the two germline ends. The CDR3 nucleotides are TGTGCCACCAGGACAGAGAACACCGGGGAGCTGTTTTTT. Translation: CATRTENTGELFF.

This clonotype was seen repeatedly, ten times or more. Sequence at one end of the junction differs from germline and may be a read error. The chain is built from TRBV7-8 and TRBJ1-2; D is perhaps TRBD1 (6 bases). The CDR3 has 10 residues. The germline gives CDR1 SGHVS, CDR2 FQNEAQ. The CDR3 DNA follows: TGTGCCAGCAGCCAGGACAGCAGAGAGTTC. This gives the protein CASSQDSREF.

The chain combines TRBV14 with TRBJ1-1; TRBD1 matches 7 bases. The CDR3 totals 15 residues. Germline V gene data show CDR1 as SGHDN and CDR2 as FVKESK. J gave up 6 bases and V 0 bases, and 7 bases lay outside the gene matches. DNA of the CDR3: TGTGCCAGCAGCCAAGATGGTCAAGGGGGCGCTGAAGCTTTCTTT. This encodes CASSQDGQGGAEAFF. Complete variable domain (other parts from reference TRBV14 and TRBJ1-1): EAGVTQFPSHSVIEKGQTVTLRCDPISGHDNLYWYRRVMGKEIKFLLHFVKESKQDESGMPNNRFLAERTGGTYSTLKVQPAELEDSGVYFCASSQDGQGGAEAFFGQGTRLTVV.

CDR3 nucleotide sequence: TGTGCCAGCAGTGCGCCTTACAGCTACGAGCAGTACTTC. It encodes CASSAPYSYEQYF. The V call is TRBV25-1, the J call TRBJ2-7; no definite D call. The CDR3 is made up of 13 amino acids. Trimming cost V 4 bases and J 3 bases, with 10 bases left between them. Germline CDR1 reads MGHDK; CDR2 reads SYGVNS.

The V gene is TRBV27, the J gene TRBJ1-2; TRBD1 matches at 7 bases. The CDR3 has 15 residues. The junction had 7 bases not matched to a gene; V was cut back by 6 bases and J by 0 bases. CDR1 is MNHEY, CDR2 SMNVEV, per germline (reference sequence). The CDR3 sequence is CASSHRQGTNYGYTF. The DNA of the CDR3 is TGTGCCAGCAGCCACCGACAGGGAACTAACTATGGCTACACCTTC.

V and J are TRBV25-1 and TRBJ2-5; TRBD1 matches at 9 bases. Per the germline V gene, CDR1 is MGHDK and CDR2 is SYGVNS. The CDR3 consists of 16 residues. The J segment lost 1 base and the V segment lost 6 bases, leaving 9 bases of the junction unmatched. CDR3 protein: CASRSSGQGFQETQYF. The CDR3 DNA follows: TGTGCCAGCAGGTCCTCGGGACAGGGATTCCAAGAGACCCAGTACTTC.

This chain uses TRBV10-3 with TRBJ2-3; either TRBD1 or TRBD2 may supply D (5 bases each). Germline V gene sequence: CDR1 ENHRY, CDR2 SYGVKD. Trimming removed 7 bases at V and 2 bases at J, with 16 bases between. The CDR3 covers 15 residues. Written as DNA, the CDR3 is TGTGCCATCACCCCAGGGACGGGATTCACAGATACGCAGTATTTT. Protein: CAITPGTGFTDTQYF.

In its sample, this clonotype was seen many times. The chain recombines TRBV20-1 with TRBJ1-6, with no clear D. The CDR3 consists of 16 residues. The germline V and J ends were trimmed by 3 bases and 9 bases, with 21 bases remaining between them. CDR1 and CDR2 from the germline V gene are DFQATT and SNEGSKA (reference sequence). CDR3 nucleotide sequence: TGCAGTGCTAGTTTGTGGTCTCCGACCTCTGGTTCACCCCTCCACTTT. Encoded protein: CSASLWSPTSGSPLHF.

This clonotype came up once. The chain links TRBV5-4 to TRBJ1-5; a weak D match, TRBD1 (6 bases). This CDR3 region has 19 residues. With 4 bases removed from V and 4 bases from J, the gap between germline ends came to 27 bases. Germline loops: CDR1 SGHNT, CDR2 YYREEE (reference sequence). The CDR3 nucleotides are TGTGCCAGCAGCCATCCCCCAGTGGGGGCGTCAAGGCAGAATCAGCCCCAGCATTTT. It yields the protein CASSHPPVGASRQNQPQHF.

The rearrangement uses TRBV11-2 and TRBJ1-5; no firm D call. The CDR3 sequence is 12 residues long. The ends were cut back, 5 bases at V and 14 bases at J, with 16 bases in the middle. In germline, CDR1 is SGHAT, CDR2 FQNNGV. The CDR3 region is CASSVSAAPEHF. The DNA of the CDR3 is TGTGCCAGCAGCGTCTCGGCAGCTCCCGAGCATTTT.

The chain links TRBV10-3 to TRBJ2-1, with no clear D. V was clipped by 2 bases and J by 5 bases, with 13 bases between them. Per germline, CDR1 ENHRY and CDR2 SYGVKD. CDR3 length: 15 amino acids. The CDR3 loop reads CAISEKSTKNNEQFF. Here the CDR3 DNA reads TGTGCCATCAGTGAGAAGTCAACTAAAAACAATGAGCAGTTCTTC.